Reported below is one T cell receptor (beta chain). Its antigen is unknown. These data originate in a study of identical twins. Notes on the study in general: The same donors were not followed; conclusions instead depended on cross-sectional statistical analysis. Invariant MAIT and iNKT cells may have partly biased zero-insertion analyses. Insertion counts were lower in abundant cord blood beta clonotypes, a trend that memory repertoires did not show.

The V end was cut by 2 bases, the J end by 8 bases, with 12 bases between. The CDR3 runs 13 residues. TCRdb reanalysed the 5' RACE reads using MiXCR and keeps one entry per CDR3 protein. The sample contains about 690,000 distinct CDR3 sequences, over 5% of which appear only once. The clonotype comes from a young man in good health. V and J are TRBV12-3 or TRBV12-4 and TRBJ1-2; D possibly corresponds to TRBD1 (5 bases). The sequencing input was naive T cells sorted from blood. The CDR3: CASSLKGLGGYTF. In DNA, the CDR3 is TGTGCCAGCAGTTTAAAGGGGTTGGGCGGCTACACCTTC.